This is a list of T cell receptor beta chains from one sample in a study of blood T cell repertoires in COVID-19. Repertoires were generated with immunoSEQ multiplex PCR, while TCRdb's copy carries only in-frame clones and drops some. The table records some 290,000 clones, nearly 90% of them present only once. The specimen sequenced was PBMCs or T cells enriched from blood (not recorded which). The origin of the receptors is a woman aged 30 to 39 who had recovered from COVID-19. The CDR3 runs from the conserved cysteine through the conserved F or W. The order of the fields is CDR3 length, clone size, J gene, D gene, V gene, CDR3 protein, CDR3 DNA. The D gene is left open where the match is weak. Rows may omit the clone size; those that give it use once, few, many or a size class.

>13|.|TRBJ1-2|.|TRBV29-1
CSVVRGTNYGYTF
TGCAGCGTTGTTAGGGGTACTAACTATGGCTACACCTTC
>14|.|TRBJ1-4|TRBD1|TRBV7-9
CASSPGQLNEKLFF
TGTGCCAGCAGCCCGGGACAGCTTAATGAAAAACTGTTTTTT
>17|once|TRBJ1-3|.|TRBV2
CASSEYGPRQIGNTIYF
TGTGCCAGCAGTGAATATGGACCTAGACAGATAGGAAACACCATATATTTT
>13|.|TRBJ2-3|.|TRBV3-1/TRBV3-2
CASSPSGTDTQYF
TGTGCCAGCAGCCCTAGCGGCACAGATACGCAGTATTTT
>15|once|TRBJ2-7|TRBD1|TRBV7-2
CASSLALGQLYEQYF
TGTGCCAGCAGCTTAGCGCTGGGACAGCTCTACGAGCAGTACTTC
>17|.|TRBJ2-1|.|TRBV19
CASSTTRDLRRGNEQFF
TGTGCCAGTAGTACGACCCGGGACCTAAGACGGGGGAATGAGCAGTTCTTC
>16|.|TRBJ2-1|TRBD2|TRBV6-2/TRBV6-3
CASSPASGRGYNEQFF
TGTGCCAGCAGTCCCGCTAGCGGGAGAGGTTACAATGAGCAGTTCTTC
>15|.|TRBJ2-7|.|TRBV19
CASSIDAGGGDEQYF
TGTGCCAGTAGTATAGATGCAGGAGGTGGAGACGAGCAGTACTTC
>14|.|TRBJ1-5|.|TRBV10-2
CASSEWQGYQPQHF
TGCGCCAGCAGTGAGTGGCAGGGTTATCAGCCCCAGCATTTT
>12|.|TRBJ2-5|TRBD2|TRBV5-6
CASSTSAGTQYF
TGTGCCAGCAGCACTAGCGCCGGGACCCAGTACTTC
>14|.|TRBJ2-3|TRBD2|TRBV7-2
CASSAGTTSYTQYF
TGTGCCAGCAGCGCCGGGACTACATCCTATACGCAGTATTTT
>15|many|TRBJ2-7|TRBD2|TRBV6-2/TRBV6-3
CASSYLLAGSYEQYF
TGTGCCAGCAGTTACTTACTAGCGGGCTCCTACGAGCAGTACTTC
>13|.|TRBJ1-2|TRBD1|TRBV9
CASSVGTGDGYTF
TGTGCCAGCAGCGTAGGAACAGGGGATGGCTACACCTTC